The 20 T cell receptor beta chains listed next were all sequenced from one sample in a study of T-cell memory formation after mild COVID-19. MiXCR, applied by TCRdb to the 5' RACE reads, yields one record per CDR3 protein. The sample contains roughly 450,000 distinct CDR3 sequences, over 15% of which appear only once. The sequenced sample consisted of PBMCs or a T cell subset sorted from them (not recorded which). These receptors were taken from an adult woman who had mild COVID-19 (a few samples of this study predate the infection). Cell type and time point are not known.

V usage is TRBV24-1 and J usage is TRBJ1-5, with 7 positions matching TRBD1. Germline trimming cut 0 bases from V and 5 bases from J; bases unmatched to any gene: 15. Germline assignment: CDR1 KGHDR and CDR2 SFDVKD. The CDR3 loop spans 19 amino acids. As DNA, the CDR3 is TGTGCCACCAGTGATTTGGAGGCAGGGGGGGGTTTTTTTTATCAGCCCCAGCATTTT. Translated: CATSDLEAGGGFFYQPQHF.

This clonotype came up many times. The chain employs TRBV7-2 and TRBJ2-7; 8 bases fit TRBD2. CDR1 is SGHTA, CDR2 FQGNSA, per germline. There are 14 residues in the CDR3. Trimming took 4 bases from V and 3 from J; bases not matched to a gene: 5. The CDR3 sequence: CASSSYLAGYEQYF. The DNA of the CDR3 is TGTGCCAGCAGCTCCTATCTAGCGGGCTACGAGCAGTACTTC.

The gene calls are TRBV7-2 and TRBJ2-1; D unclear. Between the trimmed V and J ends, which lost 3 bases and 5 bases, there was a span of 8 bases. This CDR3 has 13 residues. Germline-derived CDR1 and CDR2 are SGHTA and FQGNSA. CDR3 loop: CASSLVSHNEQFF. DNA of the CDR3: TGTGCCAGCAGCTTGGTCTCGCACAATGAGCAGTTCTTC.

This clonotype was counted many times. The chain joins TRBV12-3 or TRBV12-4 to TRBJ2-7; 7 bases are shared with TRBD2. The CDR3 runs to 13 residues. Trimming at V came to 5 bases and at J to 5 bases, leaving 6 bases not matched to a gene. CDR3 in amino acids: CASSREEGNEQYF. The CDR3, as DNA: TGTGCCAGCAGTCGGGAGGAGGGCAACGAGCAGTACTTC.

Only a few counts were recorded for this clonotype. The chain employs TRBV5-1 and TRBJ2-3, with 9 bases matching TRBD2. Germline trimming cut 2 bases from V and 6 bases from J; bases unmatched to any gene: 4. CDR1 and CDR2 from the germline V gene are SGHRS and YFSETQ. The CDR3 spans 14 residues. The CDR3 bases are TGCGCCAGCAGCTTACGCGGGGGGGAGGATACGCAGTATTTT. This sequence encodes CASSLRGGEDTQYF.

The V and J genes are TRBV29-1 and TRBJ2-2, with TRBD2 matching over 12 bases. CDR3 length: 16 amino acids. The germline gives CDR1 SQVTM, CDR2 ANQGSEA. Trimming cost V 6 bases and J 2 bases; bases outside gene matches: 7. CDR3 sequence reads: CSVTPLAGGNTGELFF. The CDR3 DNA is TGCAGCGTGACCCCACTAGCGGGGGGAAACACCGGGGAGCTGTTTTTT.

This clonotype was found a few times. The chain recombines TRBV9 with TRBJ1-2; perhaps TRBD1 as D (5 bases). V was shortened by 3 bases and J by 2 bases, with 17 bases between the two germline ends. The CDR3 runs 16 residues. Germline loops: CDR1 SGDLS, CDR2 YYNGEE. CDR3 loop: CASSASGGSLNYGYTF. Written as DNA, the CDR3 is TGTGCCAGCAGCGCCTCCGGGGGTTCGTTGAACTATGGCTACACCTTC.

This clonotype was observed a few times. The chain links TRBV15 to TRBJ1-1; tentative D call: TRBD1 (5 bases). V gave up 8 bases and J gave up 12 bases, with 22 bases separating them. From germline, CDR1 is LNHNV and CDR2 YYDKDF (reference sequence). The CDR3 consists of 13 residues. The CDR3 spells CATSVGASAFPFF. For the CDR3, the DNA is TGTGCCACCTCGGTCGGGGCGTCCGCCTTTCCTTTCTTT.

V is TRBV20-1 and J is TRBJ1-5, with a weak D call TRBD1 (6 bases). The ends were cut back, 1 base at V and 7 bases at J, with 11 bases in the middle. The CDR3 contains 13 residues. Germline CDR1 and CDR2: DFQATT and SNEGSKA (reference sequence). The CDR3 nucleotides are TGCAGTGCTAGAGGACAGGTCGGACAGCCCCAGCATTTT. This gives the protein CSARGQVGQPQHF.

The chain combines TRBV7-3 with TRBJ2-1, with 10 bases aligning to TRBD2. There are 15 residues in the CDR3. Germline-derived CDR1 and CDR2 are SGHTA and FQGTGA. Losses at the gene ends were 3 bases for V and 6 bases for J; bases not matched to a gene: 5. The CDR3 sequence: CASSLSASGSNEQFF. The CDR3 DNA reads TGTGCCAGCAGCTTGTCGGCTAGCGGGAGCAATGAGCAGTTCTTC.

In this sample, this clonotype turned up a few times. CDR3 bases: TGCGCCAGCAGCCAAGATTGGAGGTACACCGGGGAGCTGTTTTTT. Its protein product is CASSQDWRYTGELFF. The chain carries TRBV4-1 and TRBJ2-2; D is perhaps TRBD2 (5 bases). The ends were cut back, 0 bases at V and 3 bases at J, with 8 bases in the middle. From germline, CDR1 is MGHRA and CDR2 YSYEKL. There are 15 residues in the CDR3.

This clonotype appeared a few times. The V and J genes are TRBV5-1 and TRBJ2-5; D unclear. The CDR3 has 14 amino acids. V lost 0 bases to trimming and J lost 2 bases, with 8 bases between them. CDR1 SGHRS and CDR2 YFSETQ come from the germline V gene. The CDR3 loop is CASSLALAQETQYF. For the CDR3, the DNA is TGCGCCAGCAGCTTGGCACTGGCTCAAGAGACCCAGTACTTC.

This clonotype was recorded a few times. Sequence at one end of the junction differs from germline and may be a read error. The V and J genes are TRBV5-1 and TRBJ1-1; D might be TRBD1 (6 bases). The CDR3 loop spans 14 amino acids. Germline values: CDR1 SGHRS, CDR2 YFSETQ. CDR3 loop: CASSLGGVGTEAFF. CDR3 nucleotides: TGCGCCAGCAGTTTGGGGGGCGTAGGCACTGAAGCTTTCTTT.

This clonotype was detected a few times. The chain combines TRBV10-3 with TRBJ2-7, with 7 bases fitting TRBD1. There are 19 residues in the CDR3. The germline gives CDR1 ENHRY, CDR2 SYGVKD. Losses at the gene ends were 0 bases for V and 0 bases for J; bases not matched to a gene: 14. CDR3 bases: TGTGCCATCAGTGAGTCAAGGTTTATGGGACAGAGAGTCTCCTACGAGCAGTACTTC. It is translated as CAISESRFMGQRVSYEQYF.

The chain carries TRBV12-3 or TRBV12-4 and TRBJ1-1; perhaps TRBD1 as D (5 bases). This CDR3 has 14 amino acids. V was pared by 1 base and J by 5 bases, with 11 bases between. The CDR3 nucleotides read TGTGCCAGCAGTTTAGTGGGAGGGGTAACTGAAGCTTTCTTT. It is translated as CASSLVGGVTEAFF.

This clonotype was picked up a small number of times. This chain links TRBV9 with TRBJ2-3; D tentatively reads TRBD1 or TRBD2 (5 bases each). CDR1 is SGDLS, CDR2 YYNGEE, per germline. The CDR3 is 13 amino acids. V lost 4 bases, J lost 6 bases, and 12 bases lay in between. The CDR3 loop reads CASSPGDGDTQYF. Written as DNA, the CDR3 is TGTGCCAGCAGCCCCGGGGACGGGGATACGCAGTATTTT.

The rearrangement joins TRBV3-1 to TRBJ1-2; the D is unclear. V lost 0 bases and J lost 1, with 9 bases in between. Per germline, CDR1 LGHDT and CDR2 YNNKEL (reference sequence). The CDR3 length is 15 residues. CDR3 sequence (DNA): TGTGCCAGCAGCCAAGAGGGCCGTCATAACTATGGCTACACCTTC. It codes for CASSQEGRHNYGYTF.

A single count supports this clonotype. This rearrangement joins TRBV7-6 to TRBJ2-1; D remains ambiguous. The CDR3 covers 13 residues. With 2 bases removed from V and 12 bases from J, the gap between germline ends came to 14 bases. Germline V gene sequence: CDR1 SGHVS, CDR2 FNYEAQ. CDR3 bases: TGTGCCAGCAGCTTATCCTTGGCGGATGGGCAGTTCTTC. It encodes CASSLSLADGQFF.

This clonotype appeared a few times. The chain employs TRBV7-2 and TRBJ2-3; tentatively, D is TRBD2 (5 bases). Germline V gives CDR1 SGHTA, CDR2 FQGNSA. There are 14 residues in the CDR3. V was cut by 3 bases and J by 3 bases, with 10 bases left in between. The DNA for the CDR3 is TGTGCCAGCAGCTTGGCTAGCAGGACAGATACGCAGTATTTT. Its protein product is CASSLASRTDTQYF.

This clonotype turned up a few times. The J gene is TRBJ1-4, the V gene TRBV6-1; no firm D call. The CDR3 totals 16 residues. CDR1 MNHNS and CDR2 SASEGT come from the germline V gene. The V end was cut by 7 bases, the J end by 7 bases, with 22 bases between. The CDR3: CASTDFTGLIGEKLFF. The CDR3, as DNA: TGTGCCAGCACCGACTTCACCGGGCTGATCGGTGAAAAACTGTTTTTT.